The subject of this entry is one TCR beta chain. Its cognate antigen is unknown. The germline V gene encodes CDR1 SGHDT and CDR2 YYEEEE. The CDR3 is 15 amino acids. V was clipped by 0 bases and J by 5 bases; unmatched bases: 7. Repertoires were generated with immunoSEQ multiplex PCR, while TCRdb's copy carries only in-frame clones and drops some. The sample shows 660,000 or so clones, approximately 96% of them seen only once. This entry is derived from a study of shared clonotypes between healthy human individuals. Study results and limitations: Incomplete sequencing of sorted subsets was indicated by rarefaction despite large depth.

Only CD45RO-negative cells positively selected for CCR7 counted as naive CD8 cells, so terminally differentiated effector memory CD45RA+ cells were excluded. The V gene is TRBV5-6, the J gene TRBJ2-5, with 7 bases aligning to TRBD2. Sample: naive CD8+ T cells sorted from blood. This TCR was recovered from a woman aged 30 to 39 in good health. The CDR3 DNA reads TGTGCCAGCAGCTTGGCCTCGGGAGGCGGGGAGACCCAGTACTTC. Protein product: CASSLASGGGETQYF.